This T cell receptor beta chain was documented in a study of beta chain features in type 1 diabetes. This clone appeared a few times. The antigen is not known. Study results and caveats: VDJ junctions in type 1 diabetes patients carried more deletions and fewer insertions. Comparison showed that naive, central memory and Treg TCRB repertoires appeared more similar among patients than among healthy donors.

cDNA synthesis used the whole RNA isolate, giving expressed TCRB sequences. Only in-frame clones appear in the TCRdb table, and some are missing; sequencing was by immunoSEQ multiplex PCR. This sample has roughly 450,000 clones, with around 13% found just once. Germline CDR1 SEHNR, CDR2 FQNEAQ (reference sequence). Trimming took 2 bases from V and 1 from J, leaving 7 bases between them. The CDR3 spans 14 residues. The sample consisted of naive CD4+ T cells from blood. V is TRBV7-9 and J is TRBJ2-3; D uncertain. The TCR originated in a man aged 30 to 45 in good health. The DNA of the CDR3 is TGTGCCAGCAGCTTAACGCGGCGCACAGATACGCAGTATTTT. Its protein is CASSLTRRTDTQYF.